This T cell receptor beta chain derives from a study of CD8 T cells in ankylosing spondylitis (dated by TCRdb to about 2017). Regarding the complete study: To find TCR variants linked to disease, the study profiled T cell receptor beta repertoires in ankylosing spondylitis patients and healthy donors. The whole study cohort included over a hundred healthy donors and around 24 ankylosing spondylitis patients. Samples of peripheral blood were taken, and for ankylosing spondylitis patients, synovial fluid was collected as well.

Reads for this sample came from an Illumina HiSeq 2500. Quantitative 5'-RACE with molecular barcodes was the method used to prepare the TCR beta libraries. Regarding the original processing steps: A new computational method based on a probabilistic model of VDJ rearrangement was used to identify disease-linked TCR variants. TCRdb reprocessing: public reads trimmed at Q25 with fastp, clones called with MiXCR, in-frame beta chains kept. Every CDR3 protein is listed once, alongside the most common genes and DNA of its rows. Here the V and J calls rest on TCRdb's processing, not on the authors' analysis. Present in this sample are fewer than 550,000 distinct CDR3 sequences, about 5.7% of which were seen just once. Around 3.4% of the sample lies in the top ten. Trimming costs V 3 bases and J 7 bases, and their ends lie 18 bases apart. The germline V gene encodes CDR1 KGHDR and CDR2 SFDVKD. Spanning cysteine to phenylalanine, the CDR3 consists of 16 amino acids. Just the 48-base CDR3 DNA is kept, in frame starting at base 1.

The study at large found these results: Blood from ankylosing spondylitis patients appeared to be characterized by a TCR beta motif composed of about eight highly homologous amino acid variants. A CD8+ phenotype was shown by the disease-linked clones, which were found at relatively low frequencies in peripheral blood. Some motif variants were previously reported in synovial fluid and blood of reactive arthritis patients, suggesting common disease-initiation mechanisms. According to the report, matched synovial fluid samples from ankylosing spondylitis patients were significantly enriched for the disease-linked clones.

This clonotype was seen ten or more times. The antigen it binds to is not known. Base-call qualities are not available, and no considerably larger clone is one nucleotide away. The chain employs TRBV24-1 and TRBJ2-1; the D gene is possibly TRBD2, with 5 bases matching. The TCR comes from a male donor with ankylosing spondylitis. Sequenced input: blood, either unsorted or a sorted T cell fraction (not recorded which). For the CDR3, the sequence is CATSDQLSPRGNEQFF. The sequenced DNA is TGTGCCACCAGTGATCAATTATCGCCTAGAGGGAATGAGCAGTTCTTC.